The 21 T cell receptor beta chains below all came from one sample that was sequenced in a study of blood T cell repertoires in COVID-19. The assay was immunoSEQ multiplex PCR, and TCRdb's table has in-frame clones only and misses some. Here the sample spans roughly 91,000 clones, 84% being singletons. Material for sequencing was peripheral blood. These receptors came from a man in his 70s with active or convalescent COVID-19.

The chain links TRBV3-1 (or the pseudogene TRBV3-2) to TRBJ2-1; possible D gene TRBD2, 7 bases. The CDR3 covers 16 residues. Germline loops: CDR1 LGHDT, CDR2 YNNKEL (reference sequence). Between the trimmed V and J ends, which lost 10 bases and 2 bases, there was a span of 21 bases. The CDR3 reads CATYHSGGGAYNEQFF. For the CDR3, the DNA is TGTGCCACCTACCATTCTGGGGGGGGCGCCTACAATGAGCAGTTCTTC.

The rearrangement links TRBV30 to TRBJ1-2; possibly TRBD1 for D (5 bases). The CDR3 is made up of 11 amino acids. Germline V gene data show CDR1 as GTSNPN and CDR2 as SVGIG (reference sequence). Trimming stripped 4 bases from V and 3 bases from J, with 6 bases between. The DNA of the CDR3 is TGTGCCTGGACAGGGCACTATGGCTACACCTTC. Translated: CAWTGHYGYTF.

The CDR3 region has the DNA TGTGCCAGCAGCCTCAGGGGGACCCTCAACGAGCAGTACTTC. It is translated as CASSLRGTLNEQYF. The V and J genes are TRBV28 and TRBJ2-7, with TRBD1 matching 7 bases. V shed 6 bases, J shed 5 bases, and the junction held 10 bases outside the gene matches. Germline assignment: CDR1 MDHEN and CDR2 SYDVKM. This CDR3 is 14 amino acids long.

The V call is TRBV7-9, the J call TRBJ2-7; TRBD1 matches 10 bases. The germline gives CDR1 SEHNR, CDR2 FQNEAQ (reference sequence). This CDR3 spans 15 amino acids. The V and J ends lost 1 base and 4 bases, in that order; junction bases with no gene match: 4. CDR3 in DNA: TGTGCCAGCAGCTTAGAGGGACAGGGGACATACGAGCAGTACTTC. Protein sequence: CASSLEGQGTYEQYF.

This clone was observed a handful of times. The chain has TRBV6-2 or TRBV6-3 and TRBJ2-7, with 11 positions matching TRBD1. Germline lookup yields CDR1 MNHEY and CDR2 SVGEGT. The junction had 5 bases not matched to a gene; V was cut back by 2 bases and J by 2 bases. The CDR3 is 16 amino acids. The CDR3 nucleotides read TGTGCCAGCAGTTACCCCTGGGACAGGGGGACCTACGAGCAGTACTTC. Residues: CASSYPWDRGTYEQYF.

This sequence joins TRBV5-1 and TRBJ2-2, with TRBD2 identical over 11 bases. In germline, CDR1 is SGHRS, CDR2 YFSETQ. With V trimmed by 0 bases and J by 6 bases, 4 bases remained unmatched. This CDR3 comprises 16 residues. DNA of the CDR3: TGCGCCAGCAGCTTGGGGCTAGCGGGGGGCGCCGGGGAGCTGTTTTTT. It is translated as CASSLGLAGGAGELFF.

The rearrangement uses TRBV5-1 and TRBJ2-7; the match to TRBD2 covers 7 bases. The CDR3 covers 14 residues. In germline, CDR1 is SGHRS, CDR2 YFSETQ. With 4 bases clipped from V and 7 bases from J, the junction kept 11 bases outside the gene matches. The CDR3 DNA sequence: TGCGCCAGCAGCCTAAGCGGGGTAATTGGGGAGCAGTACTTC. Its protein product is CASSLSGVIGEQYF. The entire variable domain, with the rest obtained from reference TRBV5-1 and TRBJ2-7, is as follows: KAGVTQTPRYLIKTRGQQVTLSCSPISGHRSVSWYQQTPGQGLQFLFEYFSETQRNKGNFPGRFSGRQFSNSRSEMNVSTLELGDSALYLCASSLSGVIGEQYFGPGTRLTVT.

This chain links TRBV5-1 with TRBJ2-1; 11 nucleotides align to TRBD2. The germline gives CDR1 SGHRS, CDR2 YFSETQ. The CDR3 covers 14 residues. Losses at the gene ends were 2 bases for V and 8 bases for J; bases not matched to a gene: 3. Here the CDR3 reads CASSFSGGAYEQFF. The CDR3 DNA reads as TGCGCCAGCAGCTTTAGCGGGGGGGCCTATGAGCAGTTCTTC.

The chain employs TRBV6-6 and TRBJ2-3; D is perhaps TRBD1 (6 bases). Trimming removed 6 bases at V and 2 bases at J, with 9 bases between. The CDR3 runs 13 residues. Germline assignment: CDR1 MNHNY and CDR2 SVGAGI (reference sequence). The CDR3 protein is CASRWTATDTQYF. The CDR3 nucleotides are TGTGCCAGCAGATGGACAGCCACAGATACGCAGTATTTT.

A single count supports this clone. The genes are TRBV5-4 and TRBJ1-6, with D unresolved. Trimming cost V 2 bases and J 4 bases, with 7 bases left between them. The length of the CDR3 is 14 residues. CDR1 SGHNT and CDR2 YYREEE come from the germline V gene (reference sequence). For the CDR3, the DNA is TGTGCCAGCAGCTTACTAGGATATAATTCACCCCTCCACTTT. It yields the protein CASSLLGYNSPLHF.

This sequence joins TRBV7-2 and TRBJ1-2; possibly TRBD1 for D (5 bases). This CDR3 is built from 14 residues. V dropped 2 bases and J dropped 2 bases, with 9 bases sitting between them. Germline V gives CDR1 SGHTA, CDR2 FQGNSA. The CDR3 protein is CASSLLGGNYGYTF. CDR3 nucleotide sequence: TGTGCCAGCAGCTTACTTGGGGGGAACTATGGCTACACCTTC.

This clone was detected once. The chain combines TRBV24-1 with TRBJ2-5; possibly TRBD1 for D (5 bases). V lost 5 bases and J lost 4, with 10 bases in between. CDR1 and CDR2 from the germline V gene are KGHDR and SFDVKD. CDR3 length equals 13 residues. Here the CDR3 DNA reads TGTGCCACCAGTGCACAGGTTCCAGAGACCCAGTACTTC. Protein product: CATSAQVPETQYF.

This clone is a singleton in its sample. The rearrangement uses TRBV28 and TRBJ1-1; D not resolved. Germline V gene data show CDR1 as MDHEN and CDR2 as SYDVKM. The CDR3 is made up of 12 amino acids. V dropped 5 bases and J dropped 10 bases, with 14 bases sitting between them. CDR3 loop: CASSGLRERAFF. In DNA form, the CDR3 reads TGTGCCAGCAGTGGCCTCCGCGAGCGAGCTTTCTTT. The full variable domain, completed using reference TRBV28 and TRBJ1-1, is DVKVTQSSRYLVKRTGEKVFLECVQDMDHENMFWYRQDPGLGLRLIYFSYDVKMKEKGDIPEGYSVSREKKERFSLILESASTNQTSMYLCASSGLRERAFFGQGTRLTVV.

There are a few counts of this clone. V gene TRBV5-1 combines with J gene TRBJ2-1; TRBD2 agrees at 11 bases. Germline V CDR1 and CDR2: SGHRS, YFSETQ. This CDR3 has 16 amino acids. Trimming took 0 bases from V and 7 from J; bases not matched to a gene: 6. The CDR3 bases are TGCGCCAGCAGCTTGGCCGGTCTAGCGGGGGGAAATGAGCAGTTCTTC. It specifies CASSLAGLAGGNEQFF.

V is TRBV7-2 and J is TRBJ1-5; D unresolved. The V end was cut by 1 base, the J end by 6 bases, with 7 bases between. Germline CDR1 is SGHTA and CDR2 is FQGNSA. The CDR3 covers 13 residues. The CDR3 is CASSLVSVQPQHF. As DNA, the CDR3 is TGTGCCAGCAGCTTAGTTTCCGTTCAGCCCCAGCATTTT.

CDR3 in amino acids: CASTRSAENSPLHF. The CDR3 region has the DNA TGTGCCAGCACCCGATCCGCAGAAAACTCACCCCTCCACTTT. This chain joins TRBV27 and TRBJ1-6; unclear D gene. Germline V gives CDR1 MNHEY, CDR2 SMNVEV (reference sequence). The CDR3 is made up of 14 amino acids. Trimming shortened V by 7 bases and J by 10 bases, and 17 bases separated the two germline ends.

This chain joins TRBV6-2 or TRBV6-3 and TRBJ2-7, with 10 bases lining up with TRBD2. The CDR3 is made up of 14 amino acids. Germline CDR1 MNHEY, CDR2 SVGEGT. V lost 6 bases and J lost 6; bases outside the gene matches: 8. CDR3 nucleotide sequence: TGTGCCAGCAGCAGCGGGGGGGCCCCGGGCGAGCAGTACTTC. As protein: CASSSGGAPGEQYF.

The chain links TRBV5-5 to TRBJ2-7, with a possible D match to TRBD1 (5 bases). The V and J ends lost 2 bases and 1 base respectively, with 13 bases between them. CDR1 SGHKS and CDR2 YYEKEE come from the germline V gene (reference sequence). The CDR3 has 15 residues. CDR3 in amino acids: CASSLRGDGSYEQYF. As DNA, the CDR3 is TGTGCCAGCAGCTTAAGGGGCGACGGTTCCTACGAGCAGTACTTC.

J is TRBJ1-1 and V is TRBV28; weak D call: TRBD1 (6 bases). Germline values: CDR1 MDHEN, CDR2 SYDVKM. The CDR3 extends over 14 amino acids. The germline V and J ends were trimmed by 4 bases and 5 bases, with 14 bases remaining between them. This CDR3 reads CASSSRGSRTEAFF. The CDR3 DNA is TGTGCCAGCAGTTCAAGGGGGAGTCGGACTGAAGCTTTCTTT.

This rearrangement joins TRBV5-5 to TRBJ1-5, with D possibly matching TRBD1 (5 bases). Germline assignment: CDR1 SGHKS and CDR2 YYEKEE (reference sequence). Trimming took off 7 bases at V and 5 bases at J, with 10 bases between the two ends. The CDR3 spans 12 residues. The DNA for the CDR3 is TGTGCCAGCGGAGGGACTCATCAGCCCCAGCATTTT. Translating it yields CASGGTHQPQHF.

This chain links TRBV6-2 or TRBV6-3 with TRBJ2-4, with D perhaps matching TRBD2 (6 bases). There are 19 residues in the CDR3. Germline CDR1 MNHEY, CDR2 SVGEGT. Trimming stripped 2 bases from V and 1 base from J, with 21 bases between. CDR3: CASSYPGRGTVDAKNIQYF. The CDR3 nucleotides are TGTGCCAGCAGTTACCCCGGGCGGGGAACAGTGGACGCCAAAAACATTCAGTACTTC.